Listed below are T cell receptor beta chains from one sample, sequenced in a study of molecular identifiers for immune sequencing clone quantification. TCRdb re-called the PCR reads with MiXCR, one entry per CDR3 protein. The sample shows 88,000 or so distinct CDR3 sequences, roughly 21% of them seen only once. Sequencing was done on a sample of naive CD8+ T cells from blood, with Jurkat cell RNA spiked in. These receptors originate from a human donor in good health. Some libraries in this study had Jurkat cell RNA spiked in. CDR3s include the opening cysteine and the closing phenylalanine or tryptophan. The D gene is left open where the match is weak. Rows give clone size only sometimes, using once, few, many, or a class for an expanded clone.

many,TRBV7-6,TRBJ2-3,-,TGTGCCAGCAGCCCCGGGACCCTACCCACAGATACGCAGTATTTT,CASSPGTLPTDTQYF
-,TRBV6-5,TRBJ2-5,-,TGTGCCAGCGCCGGGGGTCGGGGACAAGAGACCCAGTACTTC,CASAGGRGQETQYF
-,TRBV20-1,TRBJ2-7,TRBD2,TGCAGTGCTGTTAGCGGGAGAATTTACTACGAGCAGTACTTC,CSAVSGRIYYEQYF
few,TRBV7-6,TRBJ2-7,-,TGTGCCAGCAGCTTAGCCTCCGGGACGTCCTACGAGCAGTACTTC,CASSLASGTSYEQYF
-,TRBV7-9,TRBJ2-5,-,TGTGCCAGCAGCTCCGTGGCAGAAAAAGAGACCCAGTACTTC,CASSSVAEKETQYF
many,TRBV5-6,TRBJ1-5,TRBD1,TGTGCCAGCAGCTTGGTTCGGGACAGGGAACAGCCCCAGCATTTT,CASSLVRDREQPQHF
-,TRBV11-2,TRBJ1-1,-,TGTGCCAGCCGCTTAGTAACAGGGTTGGACACTGAAGCTTTCTTT,CASRLVTGLDTEAFF
-,TRBV6-5,TRBJ2-1,-,TGTGCCAGCAGTTACTCGAACAATTACAATGAGCAGTTCTTC,CASSYSNNYNEQFF
-,TRBV29-1,TRBJ2-7,TRBD1,TGCAGCGTTGATGGGGACAGGGGGCATTACGAGCAGTACTTC,CSVDGDRGHYEQYF
many,TRBV4-1,TRBJ2-7,TRBD1,TGCGCCAGCAGCCAAGACGGGACAGGGTATAACGAGCAGTACTTC,CASSQDGTGYNEQYF
many,TRBV5-6,TRBJ2-7,-,TGTGCCAGCAGCTTGGGTGTCCTCGAGCAGTACTTC,CASSLGVLEQYF
many,TRBV20-1,TRBJ1-1,-,TGCAGTGCTTTAGGTTGGGGGCTCGGAACTGAAGCTTTCTTT,CSALGWGLGTEAFF
many,TRBV4-3,TRBJ2-3,-,TGCGCCAGCAGCCAAACCTCGAGAGGGGTCATCAGAGATACGCAGTATTTT,CASSQTSRGVIRDTQYF
-,TRBV19,TRBJ1-1,TRBD1,TGTGCCAGTAGTATAGATTTATCGGGACAGGGAGATTTGTTTACTGAAGCTTTCTTT,CASSIDLSGQGDLFTEAFF
few,TRBV20-1,TRBJ2-7,-,TGCAGTGCTAGGCTTGGGGCATCCTACGAGCAGTACTTC,CSARLGASYEQYF